This passage covers 20 T cell receptor beta chains from one sample sequenced in a study of blood T cells in healthy people across ages. For the second PCR, which ran for roughly 7 to 11 cycles, a sample-barcoded 5' primer and a J-beta primer mix were used. TCRdb re-analysed the 5' RACE reads in MiXCR, keeping a single row per CDR3 protein. The table records about 560,000 distinct CDR3 sequences, approximately 26% of them present only once. These same records also appear under a second study, on T cells of mothers and their children.

The sample taken for sequencing was blood. Receptor source: a boy aged 2 to 10 in good health.

This clonotype has only a few counts. The chain joins TRBV7-9 to TRBJ2-7; 16 bases agree with TRBD2. J was trimmed by 1 base and V by 4 bases; bases with no gene match: 7. Germline lookup yields CDR1 SEHNR and CDR2 FQNEAQ (reference sequence). This CDR3 region has 18 residues. CDR3 sequence reads: CASSSMGLAGGPSYEQYF. CDR3 coding DNA: TGTGCCAGCAGCTCCATGGGACTAGCGGGAGGGCCATCCTACGAGCAGTACTTC.

J is TRBJ2-7 and V is TRBV6-6; no clear D. V was cut by 4 bases and J by 6 bases, with 10 bases left in between. The germline CDR1 and CDR2 sequences are MNHNY and SVGAGI (reference sequence). The CDR3 extends over 12 amino acids. The CDR3 sequence is CASSSRPGEQYF. The CDR3, as DNA: TGTGCCAGCAGTTCCAGACCTGGCGAGCAGTACTTC.

This clonotype has more than one count but fewer than ten. V gene TRBV9 combines with J gene TRBJ2-7, with 8 bases identical to TRBD2. CDR1 and CDR2 from the germline V gene are SGDLS and YYNGEE. The CDR3 consists of 17 residues. V shed 6 bases and J 5 bases; nucleotides not matched to a gene: 19. The CDR3 sequence is CASITDALRAGVHEQYF. The CDR3 bases are TGTGCCAGCATCACCGACGCGCTGAGAGCGGGAGTCCACGAGCAGTACTTC.

V gene TRBV7-9 combines with J gene TRBJ1-6; 7 bases are a match to TRBD1. V gave up 4 bases and J gave up 0 bases; unmatched junction bases: 9. CDR1 is SEHNR and CDR2 is FQNEAQ in the germline V gene (reference sequence). The CDR3 is 18 residues long. CDR3 residues: CASSSTGDGSSYNSPLHF. CDR3 in DNA: TGTGCCAGCAGCTCAACAGGGGACGGTTCCTCCTATAATTCACCCCTCCACTTT.

The rearrangement uses TRBV14 and TRBJ2-1; possibly TRBD2 for D (6 bases). Trimming took 1 base from V and 6 from J, leaving 10 bases between them. The CDR3 has 14 residues. Germline lookup yields CDR1 SGHDN and CDR2 FVKESK. The CDR3 spells CASSQVWGVNEQFF. The CDR3 DNA is TGTGCCAGCAGCCAAGTTTGGGGGGTCAATGAGCAGTTCTTC.

The J gene is TRBJ2-1, the V gene TRBV5-1; tentatively, D is TRBD2 (5 bases). The DNA end lines up better with TRBJ2-7; the J call may be wrong. This CDR3 region has 13 residues. Germline CDR1 and CDR2: SGHRS and YFSETQ. This CDR3 is CASSLAGLDEQYF. In DNA form, the CDR3 reads TGCGCCAGCAGCTTGGCGGGGTTGGACGAGCAGTACTTC.

This clonotype has just a few counts. The genes are TRBV6-2 or TRBV6-3 and TRBJ1-1, with D possibly matching TRBD1 (6 bases). V was shortened by 7 bases and J by 2 bases, with 11 bases between the two germline ends. The CDR3 consists of 13 residues. The germline V gene has CDR1 MNHEY and CDR2 SVGEGT. CDR3 in amino acids: CASTLTGNTEAFF. In DNA, the CDR3 is TGTGCCAGCACTCTGACAGGTAACACTGAAGCTTTCTTT.

This chain links TRBV9 with TRBJ2-1; the match to TRBD2 covers 10 bases. The CDR3 has 15 residues. The V segment lost 0 bases and the J segment 6 bases; nucleotides outside the gene matches: 3. Germline V gene lookup returns CDR1 SGDLS and CDR2 YYNGEE. The CDR3: CASSVAASGSNEQFF. The CDR3 nucleotides are TGTGCCAGCAGCGTAGCGGCTAGCGGGAGCAATGAGCAGTTCTTC.

The V call is TRBV29-1, the J call TRBJ2-1, with D perhaps matching TRBD2 (6 bases). The CDR3 contains 16 residues. The germline V and J ends were trimmed by 7 bases and 3 bases, with 22 bases remaining between them. The germline V gene has CDR1 SQVTM and CDR2 ANQGSEA. CDR3 sequence: CSALPYIGGGYNEQFF. Written as DNA, the CDR3 is TGCAGCGCCCTACCTTATATTGGGGGAGGCTACAATGAGCAGTTCTTC.

The chain joins TRBV29-1 to TRBJ2-4; 8 bases fit TRBD1. Trimming at V came to 7 bases and at J to 3 bases, leaving 5 bases not matched to a gene. CDR3 size: 13 residues. Germline V lookup: CDR1 SQVTM, CDR2 ANQGSEA. The CDR3 protein is CSGQQGDKNIQYF. The CDR3 coding sequence is TGCAGCGGCCAACAGGGGGACAAAAACATTCAGTACTTC.

The CDR3 protein is CASTKDRVPYEQYF. For the CDR3, the DNA is TGTGCCAGCACCAAGGACAGGGTCCCCTACGAGCAGTACTTC. The chain recombines TRBV2 with TRBJ2-7; 8 positions match TRBD1. Germline CDR1 SNHLY, CDR2 FYNNEI. V trimming: 7 bases; J trimming: 2 bases; junction bases outside the gene matches: 7. The CDR3 loop spans 14 amino acids. Full variable domain (outside the CDR3, taken from reference TRBV2 and TRBJ2-7): EPEVTQTPSHQVTQMGQEVILRCVPISNHLYFYWYRQILGQKVEFLVSFYNNEISEKSEIFDDQFSVERPDGSNFTLKIRSTKLEDSAMYFCASTKDRVPYEQYFGPGTRLTVT.

In this sample, this clonotype turned up a few times. The chain combines TRBV4-1 with TRBJ2-3; 7 bases align to TRBD2. Germline V gene sequence: CDR1 MGHRA, CDR2 YSYEKL. This CDR3 contains 18 residues. The V segment lost 1 base and the J segment 4 bases; nucleotides outside the gene matches: 14. CDR3 DNA: TGCGCCAGCAGCCAAGGGGTAATGGGGGGGGACGGAGCAGATACGCAGTATTTT. Protein: CASSQGVMGGDGADTQYF.

This chain uses TRBV7-2 with TRBJ2-7, with D perhaps given as TRBD1 or TRBD2 (5 bases each). Trimming removed 1 base from V and 9 bases from J, with 19 bases in between. This CDR3 is 15 amino acids long. Germline V gene sequence: CDR1 SGHTA, CDR2 FQGNSA. The CDR3 loop reads CASSLGTGPSIGQYF. CDR3 nucleotides: TGTGCCAGCAGCTTAGGGACGGGACCCAGCATAGGGCAGTACTTC.

The chain combines TRBV12-3 or TRBV12-4 with TRBJ2-5; D uncertain. CDR3 size: 12 residues. Trimming shortened V by 3 bases and J by 4 bases, and 6 bases separated the two germline ends. CDR3 region: CASSFLSETQYF. In nucleotides, the CDR3 is TGTGCCAGCAGTTTTCTTTCAGAGACCCAGTACTTC.

This clonotype was seen a single time. The V and J genes are TRBV20-1 and TRBJ2-4, with D possibly being TRBD1 (6 bases). The CDR3 spans 12 residues. Per the germline V gene, CDR1 is DFQATT and CDR2 is SNEGSKA (reference sequence). V lost 6 bases, J lost 8 bases, and 14 bases lay in between. The CDR3 region is CSATRGGDIQYF. The DNA of the CDR3 is TGCAGTGCGACCCGAGGGGGAGACATTCAGTACTTC.

There are a few counts of this clonotype. The rearrangement joins TRBV10-3 to TRBJ2-5, with 10 bases fitting TRBD1. The V segment lost 5 bases and the J segment 5 bases; nucleotides outside the gene matches: 2. The CDR3 covers 13 residues. Germline loops: CDR1 ENHRY, CDR2 SYGVKD. The CDR3 region is CAISLDRGETQYF. CDR3 nucleotides: TGTGCCATCAGTTTGGACAGGGGGGAGACCCAGTACTTC.

This chain's CDR3 is CSASYSGGIYNEQFF. The CDR3 region has the DNA TGCAGTGCTAGCTATAGCGGGGGTATTTACAATGAGCAGTTCTTC. The rearrangement uses TRBV20-1 and TRBJ2-1; 9 nucleotides line up with TRBD2. The CDR3 is made up of 15 amino acids. Germline values: CDR1 DFQATT, CDR2 SNEGSKA (reference sequence). With V trimmed by 3 bases and J by 4 bases, 7 bases remained unmatched.

This chain uses TRBV20-1 with TRBJ1-1; 11 bases agree with TRBD1. The length of the CDR3 is 14 residues. Germline V gene sequence: CDR1 DFQATT, CDR2 SNEGSKA (reference sequence). The trim removed 6 bases at V and 4 bases at J, leaving 7 bases unmatched. As DNA, the CDR3 is TGCAGTGCATTTGGGACAGGGGGAGTCACTGAAGCTTTCTTT. Its translation: CSAFGTGGVTEAFF.

The chain combines TRBV10-3 with TRBJ1-2; 7 positions match TRBD1. The J segment lost 4 bases and the V segment lost 3 bases, leaving 5 bases of the junction unmatched. CDR3 length: 14 residues. Germline V lookup: CDR1 ENHRY, CDR2 SYGVKD. The CDR3 sequence: CAISDGTGAYGYTF. Written as DNA, the CDR3 is TGTGCCATCAGTGACGGAACAGGGGCCTATGGCTACACCTTC.

The chain recombines TRBV12-3 or TRBV12-4 with TRBJ2-1, with 8 bases lining up with TRBD1. CDR3 length: 15 amino acids. V shed 3 bases and J 8 bases; nucleotides not matched to a gene: 9. Here the CDR3 reads CASSLTTGTGDEQFF. The CDR3 coding sequence is TGTGCCAGCAGTTTGACGACTGGGACAGGCGATGAGCAGTTCTTC.